A single sample is the source of the 11 T cell receptor beta chains below, sequenced in a study of CD8+ T cells in alopecia areata. Sequencing relied on a cDNA template that was reverse transcribed from extracted RNA. This table comes from immunoSEQ multiplex PCR, and its TCRdb copy is limited to in-frame clones, with some not included. The sample lists about 15,000 clones; roughly three fifths were seen once. Researchers took lesional scalp punch biopsies and peripheral blood from people who were alopecia areata patients. Source material: skin. These receptors came from a human donor with alopecia areata.

This clone was observed a handful of times. The CDR3 is CATSPSVDTQYF. The CDR3 region has the DNA TGTGCCACCAGCCCCAGCGTAGATACGCAGTATTTT. The chain joins TRBV15 to TRBJ2-3; no clear D gene. This CDR3 has 12 amino acids. Germline V CDR1 and CDR2: LNHNV, YYDKDF (reference sequence). The V gene lost 5 bases and the J gene lost 5 bases, with 8 bases spanning the gap.

This clone was detected only a few times. The gene calls are TRBV27 and TRBJ2-5, with D perhaps given as TRBD1 or TRBD2 (6 bases each). Judging by the DNA end, TRBJ2-7 fits better; the J call may be wrong. Per germline, CDR1 MNHEY and CDR2 SMNVEV (reference sequence). The CDR3 loop spans 14 amino acids. In DNA form, the CDR3 reads TGTGCCAGCAAGAACAGGGAGGTAGGCTACGAGCAGTACTTC. Translating gives CASKNREVGYEQYF.

This sequence joins TRBV28 and TRBJ2-1; 9 bases align to TRBD2. After removal of 2 bases from V and 6 bases from J, the junction contained 5 bases not matched to a gene. The CDR3 length is 15 residues. Germline CDR1 is MDHEN and CDR2 is SYDVKM. The CDR3 DNA reads TGTGCCAGCAGTTTAGCGGGAGGGCCCCTCAATGAGCAGTTCTTC. Translation: CASSLAGGPLNEQFF.

The gene calls are TRBV7-8 and TRBJ2-7; perhaps TRBD2 as D (5 bases). The CDR3 runs 15 residues. V was shortened by 5 bases and J by 3 bases, with 17 bases between the two germline ends. From germline, CDR1 is SGHVS and CDR2 FQNEAQ. CDR3 bases: TGTGCCAGCAGCCCAGCGGTCTCTTACCGCTACGAGCAGTACTTC. Protein sequence: CASSPAVSYRYEQYF.

The rearrangement uses TRBV27 and TRBJ2-7, with D maybe TRBD2 (5 bases). In germline, CDR1 is MNHEY, CDR2 SMNVEV (reference sequence). CDR3 length: 12 residues. With 10 bases removed from V and 2 bases from J, the gap between germline ends came to 12 bases. As DNA, the CDR3 is TGTGCCACCAATTCGGGAACCTACGAGCAGTACTTC. Its protein product is CATNSGTYEQYF.

The chain couples TRBV6-6 to TRBJ1-2; 12 nucleotides align to TRBD1. The germline V gene has CDR1 MNHNY and CDR2 SVGAGI (reference sequence). The CDR3 is made up of 13 amino acids. With 10 bases clipped from V and 8 bases from J, the junction kept 8 bases outside the gene matches. The CDR3 is CATEGQGARGYTF. The CDR3 DNA reads TGTGCCACCGAGGGACAGGGGGCGCGGGGCTACACCTTC.

This clone was observed a handful of times. This chain connects TRBV27 to TRBJ1-5, with unresolved D. Deletions cut 3 bases from V and 5 bases from J, with 5 bases between. Per germline, CDR1 MNHEY and CDR2 SMNVEV (reference sequence). This CDR3 comprises 12 residues. CDR3 coding DNA: TGTGCCAGCAGTTTTCTCGATCAGCCCCAGCATTTT. It is translated as CASSFLDQPQHF.

The J gene is TRBJ1-2, the V gene TRBV10-3, with TRBD1 matching over 7 bases. V lost 6 bases, J lost 1 base, and 5 bases stayed unmatched. Germline V gene data show CDR1 as ENHRY and CDR2 as SYGVKD. CDR3 length: 14 amino acids. The CDR3 is CAIRDRDINYGYTF. In nucleotides, the CDR3 is TGTGCCATCAGAGACAGGGACATTAACTATGGCTACACCTTC.

This chain links TRBV14 with TRBJ1-2; the D is unclear. The V gene's germline CDR1 is SGHDN and CDR2 FVKESK. V lost 3 bases and J 0 bases, leaving 5 bases between the germline ends. The CDR3 covers 13 residues. CDR3 sequence reads: CASSQGTNYGYTF. The CDR3 nucleotides read TGTGCCAGCAGCCAGGGGACTAACTATGGCTACACCTTC.

The chain is built from TRBV5-1 and TRBJ2-7; TRBD1 matches 7 bases. Trimming took 0 bases from V and 5 from J; bases not matched to a gene: 5. CDR3 size: 14 residues. The germline CDR1 and CDR2 sequences are SGHRS and YFSETQ. CDR3 residues: CASSLGPRGNEQYF. In DNA, the CDR3 is TGCGCCAGCAGCTTGGGACCCAGGGGGAACGAGCAGTACTTC.

The V and J genes are TRBV19 and TRBJ1-1; the D gene is possibly TRBD1 (6 bases). The germline gives CDR1 LNHDA, CDR2 SQIVND (reference sequence). V gave up 9 bases and J gave up 3 bases, with 20 bases separating them. The CDR3 spans 15 residues. CDR3 DNA: TGTGCCAGCAAACTCCCGGGGCAGGGGTACACTGAAGCTTTCTTT. Its protein product is CASKLPGQGYTEAFF.